These 26 T cell receptor beta chains came from one sample sequenced in a study of blood T cell repertoires in COVID-19. The table came from immunoSEQ multiplex PCR; TCRdb's copy has only in-frame clones and leaves some out. The sample includes approximately 220,000 clones, 70% to 90% of them seen just once. Material: peripheral blood. These receptors all come from a man aged 50 to 60 with acute or convalescent COVID-19.

The chain joins TRBV2 to TRBJ1-3, with D possibly TRBD1 on 5 matching bases. CDR1 is SNHLY and CDR2 is FYNNEI in the germline V gene. V shed 4 bases and J shed 0 bases, with 13 bases lying between them. The CDR3 sequence is 16 residues long. The CDR3 DNA follows: TGTGCCAGCAGTGGAACTTTGGGGGGCTCTGGAAACACCATATATTTT. Amino acids: CASSGTLGGSGNTIYF. Based on the CDR3 plus reference TRBV2 and TRBJ1-3, the full variable domain is EPEVTQTPSHQVTQMGQEVILRCVPISNHLYFYWYRQILGQKVEFLVSFYNNEISEKSEIFDDQFSVERPDGSNFTLKIRSTKLEDSAMYFCASSGTLGGSGNTIYFGEGSWLTVV.

This sequence joins TRBV19 and TRBJ1-1, with D possibly being TRBD1 (5 bases). The CDR3 runs to 15 residues. V lost 4 bases and J 3 bases, leaving 15 bases between the germline ends. Germline assignment: CDR1 LNHDA and CDR2 SQIVND (reference sequence). CDR3 sequence: CASSRGSNPDTEAFF. For the CDR3, the DNA is TGTGCCAGTAGTAGGGGCAGCAATCCGGACACTGAAGCTTTCTTT.

This clone appeared a few times. J is TRBJ2-7 and V is TRBV5-1; D is undetermined. Germline V gene sequence: CDR1 SGHRS, CDR2 YFSETQ. This CDR3 contains 15 residues. Trimming removed 0 bases from V and 0 bases from J, with 10 bases in between. CDR3 nucleotides: TGCGCCAGCAGCTTGGAAGGCGGCTACTCCTACGAGCAGTACTTC. Translating it yields CASSLEGGYSYEQYF.

In this sample, this clone turned up once. For the CDR3, the DNA is TGTGCCAGCAGCGTAGAGGCAGGGTGGTCCTACAATGAGCAGTTCTTC. This gives the protein CASSVEAGWSYNEQFF. The chain has TRBV9 and TRBJ2-1; tentative D call: TRBD1 (5 bases). Germline V gene sequence: CDR1 SGDLS, CDR2 YYNGEE. The length of the CDR3 is 16 residues. Deletions cut 0 bases from V and 1 base from J, with 11 bases between.

This clone came up once. This rearrangement joins TRBV5-1 to TRBJ2-7, with 8 bases lining up with TRBD2. V shed 3 bases and J 1 base; nucleotides not matched to a gene: 3. There are 14 residues in the CDR3. CDR1 is SGHRS, CDR2 YFSETQ, per germline. For the CDR3, the DNA is TGCGCCAGCAGCTCCGGGGGGGATTCCTACGAGCAGTACTTC. Translated, it gives CASSSGGDSYEQYF.

This clone appeared once. The rearrangement joins TRBV29-1 to TRBJ1-5, with D uncertain. This CDR3 spans 15 amino acids. The germline V and J ends were trimmed by 4 bases and 0 bases, with 13 bases remaining between them. CDR1 is SQVTM and CDR2 is ANQGSEA in the germline V gene. The CDR3 region has the DNA TGCAGCGTTGCCGCGGGGAGTTCTAGCAATCAGCCCCAGCATTTT. Translating it yields CSVAAGSSSNQPQHF.

The CDR3 coding sequence is TGTGCCAGCAGTGTGACAGCGATCAATCAGCCCCAGCATTTT. Protein: CASSVTAINQPQHF. V usage is TRBV2 and J usage is TRBJ1-5; tentatively, D is TRBD1 (5 bases). V was clipped by 4 bases and J by 3 bases, with 10 bases between them. Germline CDR1 SNHLY, CDR2 FYNNEI. The length of the CDR3 is 14 residues.

This clone was seen a single time. V is TRBV13 and J is TRBJ2-3; 8 bases agree with TRBD1. CDR1 is PRHDT, CDR2 FYEKMQ, per germline (reference sequence). The CDR3 covers 14 residues. The V segment lost 1 base and the J segment 5 bases; nucleotides outside the gene matches: 2. The CDR3 DNA reads TGTGCCAGCAGCTTAGTCGACAGGGGAGATACGCAGTATTTT. As protein: CASSLVDRGDTQYF.

This rearrangement joins TRBV7-2 to TRBJ1-6; D gene ambiguous. V lost 0 bases to trimming and J lost 9 bases, with 12 bases between them. The CDR3 has 15 residues. The germline V gene encodes CDR1 SGHTA and CDR2 FQGNSA. CDR3 protein: CASSLASTGVSPLHF. The CDR3 region has the DNA TGTGCCAGCAGCTTAGCGAGTACCGGGGTTTCACCCCTCCACTTT.

This rearrangement joins TRBV5-1 to TRBJ2-1; D possibly corresponds to TRBD1 (5 bases). V lost 4 bases and J lost 8, with 10 bases in between. This CDR3 has 12 amino acids. Germline V CDR1 and CDR2: SGHRS, YFSETQ. CDR3 nucleotides: TGCGCCAGCAGCCAGGGAATGCATGAGCAGTTCTTC. Its translation is CASSQGMHEQFF.

The chain recombines TRBV25-1 with TRBJ2-4, with 10 bases that match TRBD1. The length of the CDR3 is 16 residues. Germline assignment: CDR1 MGHDK and CDR2 SYGVNS. Unmatched junction bases numbered 4, after V lost 4 bases and J lost 1 base. This CDR3 is CASSVGTGVAKNIQYF. The CDR3 DNA reads TGTGCCAGCAGTGTGGGGACAGGGGTCGCCAAAAACATTCAGTACTTC.

This clone was seen a few times. The chain joins TRBV19 to TRBJ1-2; TRBD1 agrees at 7 bases. In germline, CDR1 is LNHDA, CDR2 SQIVND (reference sequence). With 4 bases clipped from V and 8 bases from J, the junction kept 16 bases outside the gene matches. This CDR3 comprises 16 residues. The CDR3 loop is CASSSPSGRGHGGYTF. The CDR3 nucleotides read TGTGCCAGTAGTAGCCCCTCAGGAAGGGGGCACGGCGGCTACACCTTC.

In its sample, this clone was seen once. V and J are TRBV25-1 and TRBJ1-2, with TRBD1 matching over 8 bases. Trimming at V came to 7 bases and at J to 9 bases, leaving 10 bases not matched to a gene. This CDR3 is built from 13 residues. From germline, CDR1 is MGHDK and CDR2 SYGVNS. In DNA, the CDR3 is TGTGCCAGCATTTCCCCCGGACAGGGTAGCTACACCTTC. This gives the protein CASISPGQGSYTF.

This CDR3 reads CASSLFRGTADGYTF. CDR3 nucleotide sequence: TGTGCCAGCTCACTCTTTCGCGGGACAGCGGATGGCTACACCTTC. This chain connects TRBV18 to TRBJ1-2; 7 positions agree with TRBD1. The trim removed 4 bases at V and 6 bases at J, leaving 11 bases unmatched. This CDR3 region has 15 residues. Looked up from germline, CDR1 is KGHSH and CDR2 is LQKENI.

The chain joins TRBV23-1 to TRBJ1-5, with 8 nucleotides matching TRBD1. TRBV23-1 is an ORF for which the function is uncertain. This CDR3 is 15 amino acids long. Trimming took 2 bases from V and 6 from J; bases not matched to a gene: 6. DNA of the CDR3: TGCGCCAGCAGTCAAGACAGGGGAGTTGGTCAGCCCCAGCATTTT. Its translation is CASSQDRGVGQPQHF.

The chain links TRBV14 to TRBJ1-2; 7 nucleotides agree with TRBD1. V was pared by 4 bases and J by 2 bases, with 1 base of the junction left unmatched. The V gene's germline CDR1 is SGHDN and CDR2 FVKESK. The CDR3 contains 13 residues. As DNA, the CDR3 is TGTGCCAGCAGCCCGGGACAGAACTATGGCTACACCTTC. Its protein product is CASSPGQNYGYTF.

This chain links TRBV7-6 with TRBJ2-1, with 7 bases fitting TRBD1. CDR3 length: 17 amino acids. The V segment lost 5 bases and the J segment 0 bases; nucleotides outside the gene matches: 10. The germline gives CDR1 SGHVS, CDR2 FNYEAQ. The CDR3 sequence is CASSPTHGTDSYNEQFF. CDR3 in DNA: TGTGCCAGCAGCCCCACACATGGGACAGACTCCTACAATGAGCAGTTCTTC. The full variable domain, in which reference TRBV7-6 and TRBJ2-1 provide the parts outside the CDR3, is GAGVSQSPRYKVTKRGQDVALRCDPISGHVSLYWYRQALGQGPEFLTYFNYEAQQDKSGLPNDRFSAERPEGSISTLTIQRTEQRDSAMYRCASSPTHGTDSYNEQFFGPGTRLTVL.

J is TRBJ2-5 and V is TRBV5-1; 7 nucleotides align to TRBD2. Trimming took 5 bases from V and 6 from J; bases not matched to a gene: 4. The CDR3 totals 12 residues. Germline V CDR1 and CDR2: SGHRS, YFSETQ. The chain's CDR3 is CASRGGAKTQYF. The CDR3 bases are TGCGCCAGCAGGGGAGGGGCCAAGACCCAGTACTTC.

The J gene is TRBJ2-2, the V gene TRBV7-2, with D unclear. Germline V gene data show CDR1 as SGHTA and CDR2 as FQGNSA. The CDR3 runs to 13 residues. The V and J ends lost 5 bases and 3 bases respectively, with 7 bases between them. CDR3 in DNA: TGTGCCAGCAGCCTACAGTACACCGGGGAGCTGTTTTTT. Translated, it gives CASSLQYTGELFF.

V and J are TRBV5-6 and TRBJ1-1, with TRBD1 matching over 9 bases. Germline V gene lookup returns CDR1 SGHDT and CDR2 YYEEEE. V lost 0 bases to trimming and J lost 1 base; unmatched junction nucleotides: 7. CDR3 length equals 17 residues. CDR3 coding DNA: TGTGCCAGCAGCTTGGACAGGGGGCGACTTAGGAACACTGAAGCTTTCTTT. This sequence encodes CASSLDRGRLRNTEAFF.

The genes are TRBV11-3 and TRBJ1-1, with 11 bases identical to TRBD1. CDR1 and CDR2 from the germline V gene are SGHNT and YENEEA. V lost 5 bases and J lost 12; bases outside the gene matches: 17. This CDR3 is 16 amino acids long. The DNA for the CDR3 is TGTGCCAGCAGCCCCGGTGGGACAGGGGGAGTAGAGGAATCTTTCTTT. Translation: CASSPGGTGGVEESFF.

The chain recombines TRBV5-1 with TRBJ2-7; D is possibly TRBD1 (5 bases). The germline gives CDR1 SGHRS, CDR2 YFSETQ. The CDR3 has 14 amino acids. V lost 5 bases and J 0 bases, leaving 12 bases between the germline ends. The CDR3 loop reads CASRTVSSSYEQYF. Written as DNA, the CDR3 is TGCGCCAGCAGGACAGTCTCGAGCTCCTACGAGCAGTACTTC.

The V and J genes are TRBV6-5 and TRBJ2-5, with a weak D call TRBD1 (6 bases). The CDR3 sequence is 15 residues long. Germline V gene sequence: CDR1 MNHEY, CDR2 SVGAGI. Trimming removed 0 bases at V and 5 bases at J, with 13 bases between. The CDR3 DNA reads TGTGCCAGCAGTTACTCGCGGGCAGGGGTGGAGACCCAGTACTTC. Translated: CASSYSRAGVETQYF.

CDR3 protein: CASSHHRGEGNQPQHF. In nucleotides, the CDR3 is TGTGCCAGCAGCCATCACAGGGGAGAGGGCAATCAGCCCCAGCATTTT. The chain recombines TRBV5-8 with TRBJ1-5, with 7 bases that match TRBD1. Germline V gives CDR1 SGHTS, CDR2 YDEGEE. The CDR3 consists of 16 residues. Trimming removed 4 bases from V and 2 bases from J; junction bases left unmatched: 9.

This chain joins TRBV5-5 and TRBJ1-5; TRBD1 is a possible D gene (5 bases). V lost 0 bases to trimming and J lost 0 bases, with 10 bases between them. The CDR3 has 16 residues. The germline V gene encodes CDR1 SGHKS and CDR2 YYEKEE (reference sequence). CDR3 DNA: TGTGCCAGCAGCTTGGACCCAGGGAATAGCAATCAGCCCCAGCATTTT. It specifies CASSLDPGNSNQPQHF.

The rearrangement joins TRBV4-1 to TRBJ1-4; 7 bases are shared with TRBD1. Germline V CDR1 and CDR2: MGHRA, YSYEKL. The ends lost 4 bases at V and 2 bases at J; junction bases unmatched: 7. The CDR3 contains 16 residues. The CDR3: CASSLGQVSTNEKLFF. The CDR3 DNA sequence: TGCGCCAGCAGCCTCGGACAGGTCAGCACTAATGAAAAACTGTTTTTT.